These 27 T cell receptor beta chains were sequenced from one sample in a study of early T cells in non-severe SARS-CoV-2 infection. TCRdb independently ran MiXCR on the 5' RACE reads; one entry per CDR3 protein. The data contain some 71,000 distinct CDR3 sequences, 12% of them singletons. Material for sequencing was whole blood. The receptors stem from an adult who was a healthcare worker with PCR-confirmed SARS-CoV-2 infection or an uninfected control (not recorded which).

This chain joins TRBV6-1 and TRBJ1-1, with TRBD1 identical over 9 bases. This CDR3 spans 12 amino acids. Trimming at V came to 10 bases and at J to 6 bases, leaving 6 bases not matched to a gene. In germline, CDR1 is MNHNS, CDR2 SASEGT. The CDR3 loop is CATRDRAAEAFF. DNA for the CDR3: TGTGCCACCAGGGACAGGGCGGCTGAAGCTTTCTTT.

This chain connects TRBV6-2 or TRBV6-3 to TRBJ2-3; no clear D. Trimming pared 2 bases from V and 11 bases from J, leaving 11 bases between. The CDR3 runs to 12 residues. The germline gives CDR1 MNHEY, CDR2 SVGEGT. The CDR3 reads CASSYAGLQQYF. The CDR3 coding sequence is TGTGCCAGCAGTTACGCCGGTTTACAGCAGTATTTT.

This clonotype came up a few times. The V gene is TRBV14, the J gene TRBJ2-6; D possibly corresponds to TRBD1 (6 bases). This CDR3 spans 16 amino acids. Germline V gene lookup returns CDR1 SGHDN and CDR2 FVKESK. V dropped 4 bases and J dropped 4 bases, with 14 bases sitting between them. The CDR3 DNA sequence: TGTGCCAGCAGCCTCAGCCGGGACATGGGGGCCAACGTCCTGACTTTC. As protein: CASSLSRDMGANVLTF.

The CDR3 bases are TGTGCCAGCAGCGTTTCAGGACTCGTTACCGGGGAGCTGTTTTTT. This gives the protein CASSVSGLVTGELFF. The V and J genes are TRBV5-4 and TRBJ2-2, with a weak D call TRBD2 (5 bases). Trimming left V 4 bases short and J 5 bases short, with 15 bases between. The CDR3 has 15 amino acids. The germline V gene encodes CDR1 SGHNT and CDR2 YYREEE (reference sequence).

This clonotype came up many times. The V gene is TRBV10-3, the J gene TRBJ2-7; D assignment may be TRBD1 or TRBD2 (5 bases each). Germline V gives CDR1 ENHRY, CDR2 SYGVKD. V lost 3 bases and J lost 3, with 9 bases in between. This CDR3 spans 13 amino acids. The CDR3 DNA reads as TGTGCCATCAGTGATGGGACGGGCTACGAGCAGTACTTC. Its protein product is CAISDGTGYEQYF.

The table lists this clonotype with a few counts. This sequence joins TRBV2 and TRBJ1-6, with TRBD1 as a possible D gene (5 bases). CDR1 and CDR2 from the germline V gene are SNHLY and FYNNEI. The V and J ends lost 7 bases and 2 bases respectively, with 12 bases between them. The CDR3 spans 15 residues. CDR3 bases: TGTGCCAGCAAGAGGGAAGGGGCCTATAATTCACCCCTCCACTTT. This encodes CASKREGAYNSPLHF.

In this sample, this clonotype turned up a few times. The chain recombines TRBV12-3 or TRBV12-4 with TRBJ1-4; 9 positions agree with TRBD1. After removal of 5 bases from V and 8 bases from J, the junction contained 15 bases not matched to a gene. The CDR3 is 17 amino acids. The CDR3 bases are TGTGCCAGCAGTCTTCCACCAGGGACAGGGCTGGAGGAAAAACTGTTTTTT. This gives the protein CASSLPPGTGLEEKLFF.

This clonotype was observed many times. This sequence joins TRBV18 and TRBJ2-1; 13 positions agree with TRBD2. CDR3 length: 16 residues. The trim removed 2 bases at V and 13 bases at J, leaving 11 bases unmatched. Germline assignment: CDR1 KGHSH and CDR2 LQKENI. The chain's CDR3 is CASSPGLAGDNDGQFF. As DNA, the CDR3 is TGTGCCAGCTCACCAGGACTAGCGGGAGATAATGATGGTCAGTTCTTC. The variable domain in full, completed from reference TRBV18 and TRBJ2-1, reads NAGVMQNPRHLVRRRGQEARLRCSPMKGHSHVYWYRQLPEEGLKFMVYLQKENIIDESGMPKERFSAEFPKEGPSILRIQQVVRGDSAAYFCASSPGLAGDNDGQFFGPGTRLTVL.

This clonotype occurred many times. The chain is built from TRBV5-4 and TRBJ2-3; D is undetermined. V lost 4 bases and J 1 base, leaving 16 bases between the germline ends. CDR3 length equals 16 residues. CDR1 and CDR2 from the germline V gene are SGHNT and YYREEE (reference sequence). CDR3 sequence (DNA): TGTGCCAGCAGCCCCGGCCAAATCGGAGGCACAGATACGCAGTATTTT. Protein: CASSPGQIGGTDTQYF.

The V call is TRBV4-2, the J call TRBJ2-7, with 7 bases that match TRBD1. With 4 bases clipped from V and 0 bases from J, the junction kept 6 bases outside the gene matches. Germline V gene lookup returns CDR1 LGHNA and CDR2 YNFKEQ. This CDR3 contains 15 residues. CDR3 nucleotides: TGTGCCAGCAGCCGCGGACAGGCGAGCTCCTACGAGCAGTACTTC. It specifies CASSRGQASSYEQYF.

The sample holds a few counts of this clonotype. The V gene is TRBV27, the J gene TRBJ2-7, with D perhaps TRBD1 (6 bases). The CDR3 contains 13 residues. Germline CDR1 and CDR2: MNHEY and SMNVEV (reference sequence). V was pared by 2 bases and J by 7 bases, with 12 bases between. Here the CDR3 reads CASSLGGLGEQYF. In nucleotides, the CDR3 is TGTGCCAGCAGTTTAGGGGGCCTTGGGGAGCAGTACTTC.

This rearrangement joins TRBV6-6 to TRBJ2-2, with 8 nucleotides matching TRBD1. This CDR3 spans 16 amino acids. Trimming at V came to 5 bases and at J to 5 bases, leaving 10 bases not matched to a gene. The germline gives CDR1 MNHNY, CDR2 SVGAGI (reference sequence). CDR3 amino acids: CASSGPGQEATGELFF. The DNA of the CDR3 is TGTGCCAGCAGTGGACCGGGACAGGAGGCGACCGGGGAGCTGTTTTTT.

In its sample, this clonotype was seen many times. The chain is built from TRBV19 and TRBJ2-5; no definite D call. Per the germline V gene, CDR1 is LNHDA and CDR2 is SQIVND (reference sequence). The V gene lost 1 base and the J gene lost 3 bases, with 3 bases spanning the gap. CDR3 length equals 12 residues. CDR3 amino acids: CASSIGEETQYF. The CDR3 DNA is TGTGCCAGTAGTATAGGAGAAGAGACCCAGTACTTC.

The chain is built from TRBV7-2 and TRBJ1-4, with 7 bases matching TRBD1. J lost 3 bases, V lost 5 bases, and 3 bases had no gene match. Germline lookup yields CDR1 SGHTA and CDR2 FQGNSA. This CDR3 is built from 14 residues. This chain's CDR3 is CASSHGTANEKLFF. For the CDR3, the DNA is TGTGCCAGCAGCCACGGGACAGCTAATGAAAAACTGTTTTTT.

This clonotype was found many times. The chain employs TRBV7-8 and TRBJ2-7; D is unresolved. The CDR3 length is 14 residues. Germline CDR1 SGHVS, CDR2 FQNEAQ. The V end was cut by 2 bases, the J end by 2 bases, with 10 bases between. In nucleotides, the CDR3 is TGTGCCAGCAGCTTACAGGCCCAAACCTACGAGCAGTACTTC. Amino acid sequence: CASSLQAQTYEQYF.

The V and J genes are TRBV3-1 and TRBJ2-7; D is unclear. Germline V gene sequence: CDR1 LGHDT, CDR2 YNNKEL (reference sequence). Trimming removed 0 bases from V and 2 bases from J, with 5 bases in between. CDR3 length equals 13 residues. The DNA for the CDR3 is TGTGCCAGCAGCCAAGACCAAGCCTACGAGCAGTACTTC. Protein: CASSQDQAYEQYF.

This clonotype was found a few times. This sequence joins TRBV7-2 and TRBJ2-7; 9 positions match TRBD2. Germline CDR1 and CDR2: SGHTA and FQGNSA. V lost 5 bases, J lost 8 bases, and 10 bases stayed unmatched. The CDR3 consists of 14 residues. The CDR3 protein is CASSPPAGGGKQYF. The CDR3 bases are TGTGCCAGCAGCCCCCCAGCGGGAGGTGGGAAGCAGTACTTC.

This clonotype came up a few times. CDR3 residues: CASSRGASETQYF. CDR3 coding DNA: TGTGCCAGCAGTCGCGGGGCGTCAGAGACCCAGTACTTC. The chain links TRBV12-3 or TRBV12-4 to TRBJ2-5; tentative D call: TRBD2 (6 bases). This CDR3 is built from 13 residues. V gave up 5 bases and J gave up 4 bases, with 11 bases separating them.

This clonotype came up a few times. The chain recombines TRBV18 with TRBJ2-3; 7 nucleotides match TRBD1. The CDR3 sequence is 14 residues long. The germline CDR1 and CDR2 sequences are KGHSH and LQKENI. V lost 5 bases and J lost 1; bases outside the gene matches: 3. CDR3 region: CASSSGQGTDTQYF. As DNA, the CDR3 is TGTGCCAGCTCAAGTGGACAGGGCACAGATACGCAGTATTTT.

CDR3 in amino acids: CASSARPGLSTGELFF. The CDR3 DNA reads TGTGCCAGCAGCGCACGCCCGGGACTGAGCACCGGGGAGCTGTTTTTT. The chain uses TRBV7-2 and TRBJ2-2; D may be TRBD2 (6 bases). Germline V gene data show CDR1 as SGHTA and CDR2 as FQGNSA. The CDR3 consists of 16 residues. V lost 5 bases and J lost 4, with 17 bases in between. Variable domain in full (rest from reference TRBV7-2 and TRBJ2-2): GAGVSQSPSNKVTEKGKDVELRCDPISGHTALYWYRQSLGQGLEFLIYFQGNSAPDKSGLPSDRFSAERTGGSVSTLTIQRTQQEDSAVYLCASSARPGLSTGELFFGEGSRLTVL.

This clonotype is termed medium-sized. The rearrangement uses TRBV18 and TRBJ2-1; tentative D call: TRBD2 (6 bases). V was shortened by 1 base and J by 4 bases, with 14 bases between the two germline ends. Germline loops: CDR1 KGHSH, CDR2 LQKENI. There are 16 residues in the CDR3. DNA for the CDR3: TGTGCCAGCTCACCACTGACGGGAGACCTTTACAATGAGCAGTTCTTC. It translates to CASSPLTGDLYNEQFF.

This clonotype came up a few times. The chain employs TRBV11-2 and TRBJ1-5; no clear D. Trimming left V 1 base short and J 8 bases short, with 9 bases between. CDR1 and CDR2 from the germline V gene are SGHAT and FQNNGV. The CDR3 extends over 13 amino acids. CDR3 protein: CASSLARTEPQHF. The CDR3, as DNA: TGTGCCAGCAGCTTAGCCCGTACAGAGCCCCAGCATTTT.

The rearrangement joins TRBV4-3 to TRBJ1-1, with D maybe TRBD1 (5 bases). In germline, CDR1 is LGHNA, CDR2 YSLEER. The CDR3 covers 14 residues. V lost 0 bases to trimming and J lost 5 bases, with 10 bases between them. The CDR3 DNA sequence: TGCGCCAGCAGCCAAGATTTAAGGGGAACTGAAGCTTTCTTT. Protein product: CASSQDLRGTEAFF.

Many counts were recorded for this clonotype. The DNA of the CDR3 is TGTGCCAGCAGTTTAACGGGCAATCAGCCCCAGCATTTT. Translating gives CASSLTGNQPQHF. The chain employs TRBV12-3 or TRBV12-4 and TRBJ1-5; D is undetermined. V was pared by 2 bases and J by 2 bases, with 4 bases between. CDR3 length equals 13 residues.

There are many counts of this clonotype. V usage is TRBV10-3 and J usage is TRBJ2-5; 9 bases fit TRBD1. V lost 10 bases to trimming and J lost 4 bases; unmatched junction nucleotides: 10. Germline V lookup: CDR1 ENHRY, CDR2 SYGVKD. The CDR3 runs 14 residues. In DNA form, the CDR3 reads TGTGCCACCGGAGCGGGACAGGGTTTAGAGACCCAGTACTTC. Translating gives CATGAGQGLETQYF.

This clonotype was observed many times. V is TRBV21-1 and J is TRBJ2-7; the tabulated D call, TRBD1, remains unverified against the DNA. TRBV21-1 counts as a pseudogene. The CDR3 totals 16 residues. CDR3 in amino acids: CASSKGPALSEYEQYF. CDR3 sequence (DNA): TGTGCCAGCAGCAAAGGGCCAGCGCTGTCTGAGTACGAGCAGTACTTC.

The chain has TRBV29-1 and TRBJ2-4; TRBD1 agrees at 9 bases. The CDR3 contains 14 residues. J was trimmed by 8 bases and V by 4 bases; bases with no gene match: 9. CDR1 is SQVTM and CDR2 is ANQGSEA in the germline V gene. The CDR3 sequence is CSVGARDRDDIQYF. CDR3 nucleotides: TGCAGCGTTGGGGCCCGGGACAGGGACGACATTCAGTACTTC.